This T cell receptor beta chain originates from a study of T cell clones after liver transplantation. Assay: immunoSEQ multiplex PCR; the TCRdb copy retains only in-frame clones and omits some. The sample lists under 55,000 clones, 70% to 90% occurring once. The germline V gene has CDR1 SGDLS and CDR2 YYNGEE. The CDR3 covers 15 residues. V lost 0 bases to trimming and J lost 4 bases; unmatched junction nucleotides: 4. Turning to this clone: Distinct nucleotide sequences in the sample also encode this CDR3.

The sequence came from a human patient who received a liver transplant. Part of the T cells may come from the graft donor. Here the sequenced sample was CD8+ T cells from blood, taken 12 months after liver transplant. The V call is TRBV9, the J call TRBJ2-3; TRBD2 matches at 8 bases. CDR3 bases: TGTGCCAGCAGCGTAGCGGGGACTAGTGCAGATACGCAGTATTTT. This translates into CASSVAGTSADTQYF.